One T cell receptor beta chain is described in this entry. Its antigen is not known. The data are from a study of shared clonotypes between healthy human individuals. Notes on the study in general: In several donors, around 5% of naive CD4 clonotypes appeared in common.

Per germline, CDR1 SNHLY and CDR2 FYNNEI. V lost 7 bases to trimming and J lost 3 bases; unmatched junction nucleotides: 9. The CDR3 is 14 amino acids. The study drew its donors from healthy HIV-negative adults without recent acute infections or vaccinations. The assay was run at deep level. In the authors' methods: ImmunoSEQ sequences covered only the junction and lacked quality scores; filtering therefore differed. Clones were sequenced by immunoSEQ multiplex PCR, and TCRdb holds only the in-frame ones, with some missing. The V and J calls and clone size are taken from that table; D and trimming were inferred from the DNA. The sample has fewer than 1.8 million clones; approximately 98.5% are singletons.

The chain links TRBV2 to TRBJ2-7; TRBD1 matches at 7 bases. This sequence originates from a man aged 25 to 40 in good health. The sample comprised naive CD4+ T cells sorted from blood. This sample's subset: CD45RA+ positively selected. The CDR3 loop is CASKRDRIVYEQYF. CDR3 DNA sequence: TGTGCCAGCAAGAGGGACAGAATAGTCTACGAGCAGTACTTC.